The 21 T cell receptor beta chains given below trace back to one sample, sequenced in a study of T cell responses to AZD1222 COVID-19 vaccine. Data came from immunoSEQ multiplex PCR; TCRdb stores just in-frame clones and leaves some out. This sample has under 150,000 clones, with under 90% found just once. The sample in question was peripheral blood, obtained 28 days after the second AZD1222 dose. These receptors all stem from an adult who received the AZD1222 COVID-19 vaccine.

The chain recombines TRBV27 with TRBJ2-7, with no clear D. CDR1 MNHEY and CDR2 SMNVEV come from the germline V gene (reference sequence). The CDR3 loop spans 14 amino acids. V shed 3 bases and J shed 3 bases, with 12 bases lying between them. CDR3 coding DNA: TGTGCCAGCAGTTTTGGGCAGAACAGCTACGAGCAGTACTTC. Protein: CASSFGQNSYEQYF.

The J gene is TRBJ1-6, the V gene TRBV19, with D unresolved. The V gene's germline CDR1 is LNHDA and CDR2 SQIVND (reference sequence). This CDR3 has 12 amino acids. Deletions cut 3 bases from V and 7 bases from J, with 4 bases between. CDR3 bases: TGTGCCAGTAGTATCATCAATTCACCCCTCCACTTT. Protein sequence: CASSIINSPLHF.

The chain links TRBV30 to TRBJ2-6; D is uncertain. This CDR3 contains 15 residues. The V and J ends lost 5 bases and 0 bases respectively, with 11 bases between them. Germline V gene lookup returns CDR1 GTSNPN and CDR2 SVGIG (reference sequence). The CDR3 nucleotides are TGTGCCTGGGAGTTGGGTTTCTCTGGGGCCAACGTCCTGACTTTC. It codes for CAWELGFSGANVLTF.

V and J are TRBV9 and TRBJ2-7; 10 bases map to TRBD1. The germline CDR1 and CDR2 sequences are SGDLS and YYNGEE. J gave up 3 bases and V 1 base, and 4 bases lay outside the gene matches. There are 15 residues in the CDR3. The CDR3 protein is CASSVRDRGLYEQYV. Here the CDR3 DNA reads TGTGCCAGCAGCGTAAGGGACAGGGGCCTCTACGAGCAGTACGTC.

The V and J genes are TRBV6-4 and TRBJ1-5; TRBD1 is a possible D gene (6 bases). The CDR3 spans 15 residues. Germline CDR1 reads MRHNA; CDR2 reads SNTAGT. Between the trimmed V and J ends, which lost 6 bases and 3 bases, there was a span of 15 bases. CDR3 protein: CASSLEGGVNQPQHF. The CDR3 coding sequence is TGTGCCAGCAGCCTTGAGGGGGGCGTCAATCAGCCCCAGCATTTT.

This clone was observed a few times. The J gene is TRBJ2-5, the V gene TRBV7-9; TRBD1 aligns across 8 bases. CDR1 and CDR2 (germline): SEHNR, FQNEAQ (reference sequence). Losses at the gene ends were 4 bases for V and 2 bases for J; bases not matched to a gene: 12. This CDR3 is 17 amino acids long. The CDR3 region has the DNA TGTGCCAGCAGCTCCCGGGGACAGGTGATCGCGCAAGAGACCCAGTACTTC. It is translated as CASSSRGQVIAQETQYF.

This chain joins TRBV29-1 and TRBJ1-2; D is perhaps TRBD1 (6 bases). Germline CDR1 SQVTM, CDR2 ANQGSEA. Between the trimmed V and J ends, which lost 6 bases and 2 bases, there was a span of 10 bases. The CDR3 is 12 amino acids. CDR3 nucleotides: TGCAGCGTCAGGGGAAACAACTATGGCTACACCTTC. Translating it yields CSVRGNNYGYTF.

This chain links TRBV28 with TRBJ1-4; TRBD1 might be the D (5 bases). Germline loops: CDR1 MDHEN, CDR2 SYDVKM. There are 14 residues in the CDR3. Trimming stripped 6 bases from V and 7 bases from J, with 15 bases between. The chain's CDR3 is CASRRGGTGEKLFF. The CDR3 DNA reads TGTGCCAGCAGGCGGGGTGGGACGGGTGAAAAACTGTTTTTT.

The V call is TRBV7-2, the J call TRBJ2-2; 7 bases match TRBD2. Germline values: CDR1 SGHTA, CDR2 FQGNSA. Trimming cost V 1 base and J 6 bases; bases outside gene matches: 8. CDR3 length: 16 residues. CDR3 amino acids: CASSLVDGRSSGELFF. As DNA, the CDR3 is TGTGCCAGCAGCTTAGTCGACGGGAGGAGCTCCGGGGAGCTGTTTTTT.

The rearrangement joins TRBV6-5 to TRBJ1-6, with a tentative D call TRBD1 (6 bases). CDR1 is MNHEY, CDR2 SVGAGI, per germline. V was shortened by 4 bases and J by 7 bases, with 14 bases between the two germline ends. The CDR3 has 15 residues. The CDR3, as DNA: TGTGCCAGCAGTTCTACAACCGGGGGCAATTCACCCCTCCACTTT. It encodes CASSSTTGGNSPLHF.

J is TRBJ1-5 and V is TRBV30, with D possibly matching TRBD1 (5 bases). Germline CDR1 is GTSNPN and CDR2 is SVGIG (reference sequence). V lost 1 base, J lost 7 bases, and 11 bases lay in between. This CDR3 is 13 amino acids long. The CDR3 nucleotides read TGTGCCTGGAGTGACGGGGGGGGACAGCCCCAGCATTTT. It translates to CAWSDGGGQPQHF. The full variable domain, rest sourced from reference TRBV30 and TRBJ1-5, is SQTIHQWPATLVQPVGSPLSLECTVEGTSNPNLYWYRQAAGRGLQLLFYSVGIGQISSEVPQNLSASRPQDRQFILSSKKLLLSDSGFYLCAWSDGGGQPQHFGDGTRLSIL.

J is TRBJ1-3 and V is TRBV9, with a weak D call TRBD1 (6 bases). Germline V gene lookup returns CDR1 SGDLS and CDR2 YYNGEE. This CDR3 region has 15 residues. Between the trimmed V and J ends, which lost 4 bases and 2 bases, there was a span of 13 bases. Written as DNA, the CDR3 is TGTGCCAGCAGCCCGGGGGGGCGAGCTGGAAACACCATATATTTT. Protein sequence: CASSPGGRAGNTIYF.

Here the CDR3 DNA reads TGTGCCAGTAAAGGGAACAGGGGGTTGGGGGAGCTGTTTTTT. Translated, it gives CASKGNRGLGELFF. The chain couples TRBV19 to TRBJ2-2; 8 bases are a match to TRBD1. The V segment lost 7 bases and the J segment 8 bases; nucleotides outside the gene matches: 9. Germline values: CDR1 LNHDA, CDR2 SQIVND (reference sequence). The CDR3 length is 14 residues.

The V call is TRBV28, the J call TRBJ2-3, with TRBD2 matching 7 bases. This CDR3 has 17 residues. The germline gives CDR1 MDHEN, CDR2 SYDVKM. With V trimmed by 5 bases and J by 0 bases, 11 bases remained unmatched. The CDR3 nucleotides are TGTGCCAGCAGTCTAGCGGAGGCTTTCTCTAGCACAGATACGCAGTATTTT. Its translation is CASSLAEAFSSTDTQYF.

This chain joins TRBV28 and TRBJ1-2, with 7 positions matching TRBD1. V trimming: 6 bases; J trimming: 4 bases; junction bases outside the gene matches: 8. The CDR3 covers 14 residues. Germline lookup yields CDR1 MDHEN and CDR2 SYDVKM. The CDR3 here is CASSETGVLYGYTF. For the CDR3, the DNA is TGTGCCAGCAGCGAAACAGGGGTCCTCTATGGCTACACCTTC.

The chain recombines TRBV5-1 with TRBJ2-5; D may match TRBD1 or TRBD2 (5 bases each). The CDR3 has 14 amino acids. The germline V and J ends were trimmed by 4 bases and 5 bases, with 15 bases remaining between them. The V gene's germline CDR1 is SGHRS and CDR2 YFSETQ. CDR3 in amino acids: CASSPDSGRETQYF. The CDR3, as DNA: TGCGCCAGCAGCCCCGACAGCGGTAGGGAGACCCAGTACTTC.

The chain combines TRBV7-3 with TRBJ2-6, with a possible D match to TRBD1 (6 bases). CDR1 and CDR2 (germline): SGHTA, FQGTGA. The V end lost 6 bases, the J end lost 4 bases, and 10 bases lay between the germline ends. The CDR3 has 14 residues. The chain's CDR3 is CASRAGVGANVLTF. CDR3 sequence (DNA): TGTGCCAGCAGAGCAGGGGTCGGGGCCAACGTCCTGACTTTC.

This chain uses TRBV29-1 with TRBJ1-4; the D is unclear. V was trimmed by 0 bases and J by 0 bases, leaving 2 bases between them. Germline V gene lookup returns CDR1 SQVTM and CDR2 ANQGSEA. The CDR3 covers 13 residues. The CDR3, as DNA: TGCAGCGTTGAAGACCCAACTAATGAAAAACTGTTTTTT. This codes for CSVEDPTNEKLFF.

This clone is a singleton in its sample. The J gene is TRBJ1-6, the V gene TRBV9, with 7 bases that match TRBD1. In germline, CDR1 is SGDLS, CDR2 YYNGEE. The CDR3 covers 15 residues. V lost 0 bases and J lost 7; bases outside the gene matches: 4. CDR3 nucleotide sequence: TGTGCCAGCAGCGTAGAAGGGGGCTTGAATTCACCCCTCCACTTT. Translating gives CASSVEGGLNSPLHF.

V and J are TRBV5-8 and TRBJ2-7; D gene uncertain. This CDR3 has 14 amino acids. V lost 0 bases and J lost 7, with 14 bases in between. From germline, CDR1 is SGHTS and CDR2 YDEGEE. Written as DNA, the CDR3 is TGTGCCAGCAGCTTGGTCGGCAAGTCGTTGGAGCAGTACTTC. This codes for CASSLVGKSLEQYF.

This chain connects TRBV7-8 to TRBJ1-5, with D perhaps matching TRBD1 (6 bases). Trimming left V 0 bases short and J 10 bases short, with 19 bases between. Germline CDR1 SGHVS, CDR2 FQNEAQ. CDR3 size: 16 residues. This CDR3 reads CASSLARGQYPLPQHF. The CDR3 DNA sequence: TGTGCCAGCAGCTTAGCGCGAGGACAGTACCCCCTACCCCAGCATTTT.